This T cell receptor (beta chain) was identified in a study of CD8 T cells in ankylosing spondylitis. On this clonotype itself: Its antigen is unidentified. A read error may produce the germline difference seen at one junction end.

By quantitative 5'-RACE with molecular barcodes, the TCR beta libraries were made. TCRdb re-analysed the 5' RACE reads in MiXCR, keeping a single row per CDR3 protein. Of about 540,000 distinct CDR3 sequences listed, about 13% were seen once; the top ten hold about 6.8%. The CDR3 contains 14 residues. Looked up from germline, CDR1 is SNHLY and CDR2 is FYNNEI. Findings of the study overall: Among TCR beta sequences, a motif of eight highly homologous variants appeared characteristic of ankylosing spondylitis blood. CD8+ cells made up the disease-linked clones, which were relatively rare in peripheral blood.

The TCR comes from a male donor with ankylosing spondylitis. The chain links TRBV2 to TRBJ2-2; either TRBD1 or TRBD2 may fit D (5 bases each). Sequencing used blood, either unsorted or a sorted T cell fraction (not recorded which). The CDR3, as DNA: TGTGCCAGCTTTGGGGGAATGGACACCGGGGAGCCGTTTTTT. This encodes CASFGGMDTGEPFF.